These T cell receptor beta chains were read from a single sample in a study of blood T cell repertoires in COVID-19. Some clones are missing from TCRdb's copy, which holds only in-frame ones; the method was immunoSEQ multiplex PCR. The table has fewer than 250,000 clones, 80% to 90% seen once; the top ten hold approximately 4.2%. Sequences were obtained from PBMCs or T cells enriched from blood (not recorded which). These receptors originate from a woman between 35 and 50 years old with acute COVID-19. Each CDR3 is given with its conserved first and last residue. The D gene is left open where the match is weak. Clone sizes are given selectively: once, few, many, or a class where the clone is expanded.

>.|TRBD1|TRBV4-1|TRBJ1-4|17
CASSQDRWGQGIEKLFF
TGCGCCAGCAGCCAAGACCGATGGGGACAGGGGATAGAAAAACTGTTTTTT
>.|TRBD1|TRBV19|TRBJ1-4|15
CASSGRTGPNEKLFF
TGTGCCAGTAGTGGACGGACAGGGCCTAATGAAAAACTGTTTTTT
>.|TRBD2|TRBV29-1|TRBJ2-1|16
CSVQTSGRSSYNEQFF
TGCAGCGTCCAAACTAGCGGGAGAAGCTCCTACAATGAGCAGTTCTTC
>once|.|TRBV5-5|TRBJ2-7|18
CASSYGQPNPFSSYEQYF
TGTGCCAGCAGTTACGGACAGCCAAATCCTTTCAGCTCCTACGAGCAGTACTTC
>.|TRBD1|TRBV28|TRBJ1-1|15
CASRGQGASDTEAFF
TGTGCCAGCAGGGGACAGGGGGCTTCGGACACTGAAGCTTTCTTT
>.|.|TRBV24-1|TRBJ2-5|17
CATSGAKGTLREETQYF
TGTGCCACCAGCGGAGCAAAAGGGACACTCCGGGAAGAGACCCAGTACTTC
>once|TRBD2|TRBV28|TRBJ2-4|15
CASSPSGRVKNIQYF
TGTGCCAGCAGTCCGTCCGGGAGGGTTAAAAACATTCAGTACTTC
>.|TRBD2|TRBV29-1|TRBJ2-1|14
CSVPALAGYNEQFF
TGCAGCGTCCCCGCGTTAGCGGGATACAATGAGCAGTTCTTC
>few|TRBD1|TRBV28|TRBJ2-1|17
CASSIGVGTGFDNEQFF
TGTGCCAGCAGTATAGGGGTTGGGACAGGGTTTGACAATGAGCAGTTCTTC
>.|.|TRBV28|TRBJ1-6|18
CASSLARGGVGLNSPLHF
TGTGCCAGCAGTTTAGCCCGGGGGGGGGTAGGGTTGAATTCACCCCTCCACTTT
>.|.|TRBV19|TRBJ1-5|14
CASSIQGLGQPQHF
TGTGCCAGTAGTATCCAGGGATTAGGGCAGCCCCAGCATTTT
>.|.|TRBV28|TRBJ1-5|14
CASRWTVSNQPQHF
TGTGCCAGCAGGTGGACAGTCTCCAATCAGCCCCAGCATTTT
>.|TRBD1|TRBV5-6|TRBJ2-4|15
CASSFLAGGITIQYF
TGTGCCAGCAGCTTTCTGGCAGGGGGTATTACCATTCAGTACTTC
>.|.|TRBV6-4|TRBJ1-6|15
CASSDFGDQGSPLHF
TGTGCCAGCAGTGATTTTGGAGATCAGGGTTCACCCCTCCACTTT
>.|TRBD2|TRBV7-7|TRBJ2-7|15
CASSPRLAVTYEQYF
TGTGCCAGCAGCCCCCGTCTAGCGGTGACCTACGAGCAGTACTTC
>once|.|TRBV18|TRBJ1-2|12
CASSPSERGYTF
TGTGCCAGCTCACCGTCTGAGCGGGGCTACACCTTC
>.|TRBD1|TRBV11-1|TRBJ2-7|15
CASSFTPNRGDEQYF
TGTGCCAGCAGCTTTACGCCTAACAGGGGCGACGAGCAGTACTTC
>.|.|TRBV2|TRBJ2-3|16
CASSETGGHSTDTQYF
TGTGCCAGCAGTGAAACGGGGGGCCACAGCACAGATACGCAGTATTTT
>once|TRBD1|TRBV7-3|TRBJ1-1|12
CASSSGGTEAFF
TGTGCCAGCAGCTCAGGGGGGACTGAAGCTTTCTTT
>.|.|TRBV25-1|TRBJ2-1|15
CASSGSGSSYNEQFF
TGTGCCAGCAGTGGTAGTGGGAGCTCCTACAATGAGCAGTTCTTC